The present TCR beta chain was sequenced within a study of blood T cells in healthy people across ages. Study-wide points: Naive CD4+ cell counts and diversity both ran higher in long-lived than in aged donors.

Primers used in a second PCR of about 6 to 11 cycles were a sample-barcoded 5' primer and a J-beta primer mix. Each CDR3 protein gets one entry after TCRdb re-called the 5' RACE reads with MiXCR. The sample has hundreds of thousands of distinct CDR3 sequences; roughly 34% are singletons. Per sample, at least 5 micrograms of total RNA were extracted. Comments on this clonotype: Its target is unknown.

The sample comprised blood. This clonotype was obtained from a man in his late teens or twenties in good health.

The CDR3 region is CASSGTDILGTGELFF. Written as DNA, the CDR3 is TGTGCCAGCAGCGGTACAGACATCCTGGGGACCGGGGAGCTGTTTTTT. The chain couples TRBV7-9 to TRBJ2-2; no clear D. CDR1 and CDR2 (germline): SEHNR, FQNEAQ (reference sequence). The CDR3 has 16 amino acids. Trimming removed 5 bases from V and 5 bases from J, with 18 bases in between.